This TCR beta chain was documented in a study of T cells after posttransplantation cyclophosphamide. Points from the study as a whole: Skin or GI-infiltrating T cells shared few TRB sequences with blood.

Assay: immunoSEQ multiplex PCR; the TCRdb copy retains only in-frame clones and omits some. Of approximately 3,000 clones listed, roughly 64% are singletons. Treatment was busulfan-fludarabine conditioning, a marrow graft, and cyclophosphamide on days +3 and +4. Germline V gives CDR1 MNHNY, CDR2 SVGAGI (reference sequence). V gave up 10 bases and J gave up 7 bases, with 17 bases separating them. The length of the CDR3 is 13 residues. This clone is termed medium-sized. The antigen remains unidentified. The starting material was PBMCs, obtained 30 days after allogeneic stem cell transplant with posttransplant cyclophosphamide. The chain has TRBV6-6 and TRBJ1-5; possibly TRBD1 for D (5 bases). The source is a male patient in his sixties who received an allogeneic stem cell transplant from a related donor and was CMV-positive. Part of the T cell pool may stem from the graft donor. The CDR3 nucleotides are TGTGCCACCGAGTTATTAGGGGTGCAGCCCCAGCATTTT. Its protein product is CATELLGVQPQHF.